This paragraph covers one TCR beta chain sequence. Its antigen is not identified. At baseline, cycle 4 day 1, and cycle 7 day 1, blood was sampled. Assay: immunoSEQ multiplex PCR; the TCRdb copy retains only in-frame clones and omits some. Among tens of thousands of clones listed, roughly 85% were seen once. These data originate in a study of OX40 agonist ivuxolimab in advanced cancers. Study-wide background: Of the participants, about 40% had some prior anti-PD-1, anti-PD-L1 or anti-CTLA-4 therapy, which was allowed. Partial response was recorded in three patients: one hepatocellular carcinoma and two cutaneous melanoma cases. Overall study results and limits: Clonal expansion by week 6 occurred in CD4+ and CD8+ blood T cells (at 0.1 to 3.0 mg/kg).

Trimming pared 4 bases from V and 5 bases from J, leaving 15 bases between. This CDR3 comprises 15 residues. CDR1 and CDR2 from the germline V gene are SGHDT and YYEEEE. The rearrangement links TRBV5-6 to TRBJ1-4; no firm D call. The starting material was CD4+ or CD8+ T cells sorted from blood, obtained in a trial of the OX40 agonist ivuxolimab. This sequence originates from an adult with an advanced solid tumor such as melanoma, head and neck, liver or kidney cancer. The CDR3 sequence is CASSLTTLVNEKLFF. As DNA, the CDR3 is TGTGCCAGCAGCCTGACTACTTTGGTAAATGAAAAACTGTTTTTT.